Listed below are T cell receptor beta chains from one sample, sequenced in a study of patients and donors after allogeneic stem cell transplantation. TCRdb processed the RT-PCR reads anew with MiXCR; each CDR3 protein has one entry. The data contain roughly 230,000 distinct CDR3 sequences, roughly 13% of them singletons. The source material was blood, either unsorted or a sorted T cell fraction (not recorded which). These receptors came from a human donor who was either an allogeneic HSCT recipient or a stem cell or donor lymphocyte infusion donor (not recorded which). It is not recorded whose cells these are; they may come from a transplant donor. Both conserved end residues are part of each CDR3. The order of the fields is V gene, D gene, J gene, clone size, CDR3 DNA, CDR3 protein. D genes are given only for firm matches. Where a row states a size, it is once, few, many or the class of an expanded clone; other rows omit it.

V gene: TRBV25-1
D gene: NA
J gene: TRBJ2-6
clone size: few
CDR3 DNA: TGTGCCAGCAGTCACCGGGGGTACAGAACATCTCGGGCCAACGTCCTGACTTTC
CDR3 protein: CASSHRGYRTSRANVLTF

V gene: TRBV12-3/TRBV12-4
D gene: NA
J gene: TRBJ1-1
clone size: many
CDR3 DNA: TGTGCCAGCAGTTTAAATCCCCTTTACTTCAAAGCTTTCTTT
CDR3 protein: CASSLNPLYFKAFF

V gene: TRBV5-1
D gene: TRBD1
J gene: TRBJ2-7
clone size: many
CDR3 DNA: TGCGCCAGCAGCTACTCCGGGACAGGGGGGTCCGAGCAGTACTTC
CDR3 protein: CASSYSGTGGSEQYF

V gene: TRBV12-3/TRBV12-4
D gene: NA
J gene: TRBJ2-2
clone size: many
CDR3 DNA: TGTGCCAGCAACCTAGGGGTGGACGCCGGGGAGCTGTTTTTT
CDR3 protein: CASNLGVDAGELFF

V gene: TRBV12-3/TRBV12-4
D gene: NA
J gene: TRBJ2-7
clone size: few
CDR3 DNA: TGTGCCAGCAGTTTACTACAGGGCACCGAGCAGTACTTC
CDR3 protein: CASSLLQGTEQYF

V gene: TRBV4-2
D gene: TRBD2
J gene: TRBJ2-3
clone size: few
CDR3 DNA: TGTGCCAGCAGCCAAGGGATCCCGACTAGCGGGAGGGGGGGTACGCAGTATTTT
CDR3 protein: CASSQGIPTSGRGGTQYF

V gene: TRBV20-1
D gene: TRBD1
J gene: TRBJ2-3
clone size: few
CDR3 DNA: TGCAGTGCTTACCTTGGACAGGAAGCTACAGATACGCAGTATTTT
CDR3 protein: CSAYLGQEATDTQYF

V gene: TRBV7-2
D gene: TRBD2
J gene: TRBJ2-1
clone size: NA
CDR3 DNA: TGTGCCAGCAGCTTAGCCCTAGCGGGGGCCTACAATGAGCAGTTCTTC
CDR3 protein: CASSLALAGAYNEQFF

V gene: TRBV20-1
D gene: TRBD2
J gene: TRBJ2-5
clone size: many
CDR3 DNA: TGCAGTGCTCAGTCATGGGGGAGGGCCCAAGAGACCCAGTACTTC
CDR3 protein: CSAQSWGRAQETQYF

V gene: TRBV18
D gene: NA
J gene: TRBJ1-4
clone size: few
CDR3 DNA: TGTGCCAGCTCACCAACAGTTGCAACTAATGAAAAACTGTTTTTT
CDR3 protein: CASSPTVATNEKLFF

V gene: TRBV2
D gene: TRBD2
J gene: TRBJ2-3
clone size: NA
CDR3 DNA: TGTGCCAGCAGTGGCGCTAGCGGGAGTTCAGATACGCAGTATTTT
CDR3 protein: CASSGASGSSDTQYF

V gene: TRBV20-1
D gene: TRBD2
J gene: TRBJ2-5
clone size: many
CDR3 DNA: TGCAGTGCCAATAGCGGGAGGGGAGAGACCCAGTACTTC
CDR3 protein: CSANSGRGETQYF

V gene: TRBV7-2
D gene: NA
J gene: TRBJ2-1
clone size: NA
CDR3 DNA: TGTGCCAGCAGACCCGCTGGTCTCGAGCAGTTCTTC
CDR3 protein: CASRPAGLEQFF

V gene: TRBV5-6
D gene: TRBD1
J gene: TRBJ1-5
clone size: many
CDR3 DNA: TGTGCCAGCAGCTTGTCCACACGGGGACAGCCCAGGTCCCAGCATTTT
CDR3 protein: CASSLSTRGQPRSQHF

V gene: TRBV7-2
D gene: NA
J gene: TRBJ2-7
clone size: NA
CDR3 DNA: TGTGCCAGCAGCTTCGGGGGCATAGCCTTAAGCTCCTACGAGCAGTACTTC
CDR3 protein: CASSFGGIALSSYEQYF

V gene: TRBV2
D gene: NA
J gene: TRBJ2-7
clone size: NA
CDR3 DNA: TGTGCCAGCAGTCCCGGGACACCCCAAGAGAGCTACTACGAGCAGTACTTC
CDR3 protein: CASSPGTPQESYYEQYF

V gene: TRBV20-1
D gene: NA
J gene: TRBJ1-5
clone size: NA
CDR3 DNA: TGCAGTGCTGCGAAGCTTAAGGCCGAAATCAATCAGCCCCAGCATTTT
CDR3 protein: CSAAKLKAEINQPQHF

V gene: TRBV13
D gene: TRBD1
J gene: TRBJ2-1
clone size: NA
CDR3 DNA: TGTGCCAGCAGCTTAAGAACAGGGGGATGGCAGTTCTTC
CDR3 protein: CASSLRTGGWQFF

V gene: TRBV15
D gene: TRBD2
J gene: TRBJ2-7
clone size: NA
CDR3 DNA: TGTGCCACCAGCAGGGCACTAGCGGGAGCAAGCGAGCAGTACTTC
CDR3 protein: CATSRALAGASEQYF

V gene: TRBV7-2
D gene: NA
J gene: TRBJ2-7
clone size: many
CDR3 DNA: TGTGCCAGCAGCTCGCGGACGACGAGCTCCTACGAGCAGTACTTC
CDR3 protein: CASSSRTTSSYEQYF

V gene: TRBV2
D gene: NA
J gene: TRBJ2-2
clone size: many
CDR3 DNA: TGTGCCAGCAGAGGGGGGGTTGAAACCGGGGAGCTGTTTTTT
CDR3 protein: CASRGGVETGELFF

V gene: TRBV4-3
D gene: NA
J gene: TRBJ2-7
clone size: few
CDR3 DNA: TGCGCCAGCAGCCAAGAGTTGTTACAGGGCGAGTACTTC
CDR3 protein: CASSQELLQGEYF

V gene: TRBV3-1
D gene: NA
J gene: TRBJ2-1
clone size: many
CDR3 DNA: TGTGCCAGCAGCCAAGATAATATTTGGGGATTCGGGTACAATGAGCAGTTCTTC
CDR3 protein: CASSQDNIWGFGYNEQFF

V gene: TRBV9
D gene: TRBD1
J gene: TRBJ1-1
clone size: NA
CDR3 DNA: TGTGCCAGCAGCGTAGACAGGGGCAGCACTGAAGCTTTCTTT
CDR3 protein: CASSVDRGSTEAFF

V gene: TRBV2
D gene: NA
J gene: TRBJ2-2
clone size: NA
CDR3 DNA: TGTGCCAGCGCCCCTTGGGGGGGGGCTTTCGCGAACACCGGGGAGCTGTTTTTT
CDR3 protein: CASAPWGGAFANTGELFF

V gene: TRBV10-3
D gene: NA
J gene: TRBJ1-5
clone size: many
CDR3 DNA: TGTGCCATCAGTGAGTCTACCGGCCAGCCCCAGCATTTT
CDR3 protein: CAISESTGQPQHF

V gene: TRBV12-3/TRBV12-4
D gene: NA
J gene: TRBJ1-5
clone size: few
CDR3 DNA: TGTGCCAGCACTACCACAGGTAGCAATCAGCCCCAGCATTTT
CDR3 protein: CASTTTGSNQPQHF

V gene: TRBV20-1
D gene: TRBD1
J gene: TRBJ1-5
clone size: many
CDR3 DNA: TGCAGCATGACAGGGACGGGCAATCAGCCCCAGCATTTT
CDR3 protein: CSMTGTGNQPQHF

V gene: TRBV12-3/TRBV12-4
D gene: TRBD2
J gene: TRBJ2-1
clone size: few
CDR3 DNA: TGTGCCAGCAGTCGGCTAGCGGGAGGGTCCGCAAATGAGCAGTTCTTC
CDR3 protein: CASSRLAGGSANEQFF

V gene: TRBV19
D gene: TRBD1
J gene: TRBJ1-5
clone size: many
CDR3 DNA: TGTGCCAGTAGTCAGTTGACAGGGGGCCTGGTGGTAGTTCAGCCCCAGCATTTT
CDR3 protein: CASSQLTGGLVVVQPQHF

V gene: TRBV20-1
D gene: NA
J gene: TRBJ1-2
clone size: few
CDR3 DNA: TGCAGTGCTAGATTTCAGGGGACCTATGGCTACACCTTC
CDR3 protein: CSARFQGTYGYTF

V gene: TRBV12-3/TRBV12-4
D gene: NA
J gene: TRBJ1-1
clone size: NA
CDR3 DNA: TGTGCCAGCACCCTGGGGGGCGGAATGAACACTGAAGCTTTCTTT
CDR3 protein: CASTLGGGMNTEAFF